The T cell receptor (beta chain) described here comes from a study of T cells in localized non-small cell lung cancer. The method was immunoSEQ multiplex PCR; TCRdb's version includes in-frame clones alone and lacks a portion of them. The data contain about 22,000 clones, less than 90% of them singletons. Turning to this clone: The target antigen is unknown.

General study points: Adjacent uninvolved lung had the highest clonality, suggesting focused antigen responses. Within adjacent lung there appeared a median around 55 of the top 100 tumor clones.

Germline CDR1 SGHTA, CDR2 FQGNSA. The CDR3 is 14 residues long. The ends were cut back, 5 bases at V and 5 bases at J, with 16 bases in the middle. V gene TRBV7-2 combines with J gene TRBJ2-7; D remains unclear. This TCR was recovered from a man between 35 and 75 years old with stage II squamous cell lung carcinoma. Source: PBMCs, taken before any cancer treatment. The CDR3 reads CASSPPASYDEQYF. DNA of the CDR3: TGTGCCAGCAGCCCCCCTGCAAGTTACGACGAGCAGTACTTC.